Presented here are 5 T cell receptor beta chains from one specimen sequenced in a study of T cell changes during pregnancy in multiple sclerosis. Profiling relied on immunoSEQ multiplex PCR, and the TCRdb table lists in-frame clones only, not all of them. This repertoire shows tens of thousands of clones, roughly 93% found once; its top ten account for 3% to 4.5%. The source was CD8+ T cells from peripheral blood mononuclear cells, collected after pregnancy. The receptor source for this set is a female donor with multiple sclerosis, enrolled in a pregnancy study.

In its sample, this clone was seen once. J is TRBJ2-1 and V is TRBV27; D not certain. The CDR3 is 17 residues long. V dropped 3 bases and J dropped 0 bases, with 15 bases sitting between them. The germline V gene has CDR1 MNHEY and CDR2 SMNVEV (reference sequence). This CDR3 reads CASSLPPVPSSYNEQFF. For the CDR3, the DNA is TGTGCCAGCAGTTTGCCCCCGGTTCCGAGCTCCTACAATGAGCAGTTCTTC.

The DNA of the CDR3 is TGTGCCAGCAGTGAAGCCTGGGGGACTAGCGGGAGGGGGCTGCCCAATGAGCAGTTCTTC. It specifies CASSEAWGTSGRGLPNEQFF. This sequence joins TRBV6-1 and TRBJ2-1; 16 bases align to TRBD2. J was trimmed by 6 bases and V by 0 bases; bases with no gene match: 11. Germline V gene lookup returns CDR1 MNHNS and CDR2 SASEGT. The CDR3 loop spans 20 amino acids.

The V and J genes are TRBV7-3 and TRBJ1-1, with D possibly being TRBD1 (6 bases). V lost 5 bases and J 7 bases, leaving 14 bases between the germline ends. Germline V gene data show CDR1 as SGHTA and CDR2 as FQGTGA. The CDR3 covers 13 residues. CDR3 DNA: TGTGCCAGCAGCCCCAGGCAGGGGCGTGAAGCTTTCTTT. The encoded protein is CASSPRQGREAFF.

The chain carries TRBV13 and TRBJ2-5; 8 positions agree with TRBD1. The CDR3 is 15 amino acids. J lost 1 base, V lost 5 bases, and 6 bases had no gene match. CDR1 is PRHDT and CDR2 is FYEKMQ in the germline V gene (reference sequence). The CDR3, as DNA: TGTGCCAGCAGCCCGACAGGGGATCGCCAAGAGACCCAGTACTTC. It translates to CASSPTGDRQETQYF.

The chain is built from TRBV4-1 and TRBJ1-2, with D uncertain. The CDR3 is 14 amino acids. Trimming pared 1 base from V and 5 bases from J, leaving 11 bases between. Germline CDR1 MGHRA, CDR2 YSYEKL. The DNA of the CDR3 is TGCGCCAGCAGCCAAGTTGGAGGAGTATATGGCTACACCTTC. Translation gives CASSQVGGVYGYTF.